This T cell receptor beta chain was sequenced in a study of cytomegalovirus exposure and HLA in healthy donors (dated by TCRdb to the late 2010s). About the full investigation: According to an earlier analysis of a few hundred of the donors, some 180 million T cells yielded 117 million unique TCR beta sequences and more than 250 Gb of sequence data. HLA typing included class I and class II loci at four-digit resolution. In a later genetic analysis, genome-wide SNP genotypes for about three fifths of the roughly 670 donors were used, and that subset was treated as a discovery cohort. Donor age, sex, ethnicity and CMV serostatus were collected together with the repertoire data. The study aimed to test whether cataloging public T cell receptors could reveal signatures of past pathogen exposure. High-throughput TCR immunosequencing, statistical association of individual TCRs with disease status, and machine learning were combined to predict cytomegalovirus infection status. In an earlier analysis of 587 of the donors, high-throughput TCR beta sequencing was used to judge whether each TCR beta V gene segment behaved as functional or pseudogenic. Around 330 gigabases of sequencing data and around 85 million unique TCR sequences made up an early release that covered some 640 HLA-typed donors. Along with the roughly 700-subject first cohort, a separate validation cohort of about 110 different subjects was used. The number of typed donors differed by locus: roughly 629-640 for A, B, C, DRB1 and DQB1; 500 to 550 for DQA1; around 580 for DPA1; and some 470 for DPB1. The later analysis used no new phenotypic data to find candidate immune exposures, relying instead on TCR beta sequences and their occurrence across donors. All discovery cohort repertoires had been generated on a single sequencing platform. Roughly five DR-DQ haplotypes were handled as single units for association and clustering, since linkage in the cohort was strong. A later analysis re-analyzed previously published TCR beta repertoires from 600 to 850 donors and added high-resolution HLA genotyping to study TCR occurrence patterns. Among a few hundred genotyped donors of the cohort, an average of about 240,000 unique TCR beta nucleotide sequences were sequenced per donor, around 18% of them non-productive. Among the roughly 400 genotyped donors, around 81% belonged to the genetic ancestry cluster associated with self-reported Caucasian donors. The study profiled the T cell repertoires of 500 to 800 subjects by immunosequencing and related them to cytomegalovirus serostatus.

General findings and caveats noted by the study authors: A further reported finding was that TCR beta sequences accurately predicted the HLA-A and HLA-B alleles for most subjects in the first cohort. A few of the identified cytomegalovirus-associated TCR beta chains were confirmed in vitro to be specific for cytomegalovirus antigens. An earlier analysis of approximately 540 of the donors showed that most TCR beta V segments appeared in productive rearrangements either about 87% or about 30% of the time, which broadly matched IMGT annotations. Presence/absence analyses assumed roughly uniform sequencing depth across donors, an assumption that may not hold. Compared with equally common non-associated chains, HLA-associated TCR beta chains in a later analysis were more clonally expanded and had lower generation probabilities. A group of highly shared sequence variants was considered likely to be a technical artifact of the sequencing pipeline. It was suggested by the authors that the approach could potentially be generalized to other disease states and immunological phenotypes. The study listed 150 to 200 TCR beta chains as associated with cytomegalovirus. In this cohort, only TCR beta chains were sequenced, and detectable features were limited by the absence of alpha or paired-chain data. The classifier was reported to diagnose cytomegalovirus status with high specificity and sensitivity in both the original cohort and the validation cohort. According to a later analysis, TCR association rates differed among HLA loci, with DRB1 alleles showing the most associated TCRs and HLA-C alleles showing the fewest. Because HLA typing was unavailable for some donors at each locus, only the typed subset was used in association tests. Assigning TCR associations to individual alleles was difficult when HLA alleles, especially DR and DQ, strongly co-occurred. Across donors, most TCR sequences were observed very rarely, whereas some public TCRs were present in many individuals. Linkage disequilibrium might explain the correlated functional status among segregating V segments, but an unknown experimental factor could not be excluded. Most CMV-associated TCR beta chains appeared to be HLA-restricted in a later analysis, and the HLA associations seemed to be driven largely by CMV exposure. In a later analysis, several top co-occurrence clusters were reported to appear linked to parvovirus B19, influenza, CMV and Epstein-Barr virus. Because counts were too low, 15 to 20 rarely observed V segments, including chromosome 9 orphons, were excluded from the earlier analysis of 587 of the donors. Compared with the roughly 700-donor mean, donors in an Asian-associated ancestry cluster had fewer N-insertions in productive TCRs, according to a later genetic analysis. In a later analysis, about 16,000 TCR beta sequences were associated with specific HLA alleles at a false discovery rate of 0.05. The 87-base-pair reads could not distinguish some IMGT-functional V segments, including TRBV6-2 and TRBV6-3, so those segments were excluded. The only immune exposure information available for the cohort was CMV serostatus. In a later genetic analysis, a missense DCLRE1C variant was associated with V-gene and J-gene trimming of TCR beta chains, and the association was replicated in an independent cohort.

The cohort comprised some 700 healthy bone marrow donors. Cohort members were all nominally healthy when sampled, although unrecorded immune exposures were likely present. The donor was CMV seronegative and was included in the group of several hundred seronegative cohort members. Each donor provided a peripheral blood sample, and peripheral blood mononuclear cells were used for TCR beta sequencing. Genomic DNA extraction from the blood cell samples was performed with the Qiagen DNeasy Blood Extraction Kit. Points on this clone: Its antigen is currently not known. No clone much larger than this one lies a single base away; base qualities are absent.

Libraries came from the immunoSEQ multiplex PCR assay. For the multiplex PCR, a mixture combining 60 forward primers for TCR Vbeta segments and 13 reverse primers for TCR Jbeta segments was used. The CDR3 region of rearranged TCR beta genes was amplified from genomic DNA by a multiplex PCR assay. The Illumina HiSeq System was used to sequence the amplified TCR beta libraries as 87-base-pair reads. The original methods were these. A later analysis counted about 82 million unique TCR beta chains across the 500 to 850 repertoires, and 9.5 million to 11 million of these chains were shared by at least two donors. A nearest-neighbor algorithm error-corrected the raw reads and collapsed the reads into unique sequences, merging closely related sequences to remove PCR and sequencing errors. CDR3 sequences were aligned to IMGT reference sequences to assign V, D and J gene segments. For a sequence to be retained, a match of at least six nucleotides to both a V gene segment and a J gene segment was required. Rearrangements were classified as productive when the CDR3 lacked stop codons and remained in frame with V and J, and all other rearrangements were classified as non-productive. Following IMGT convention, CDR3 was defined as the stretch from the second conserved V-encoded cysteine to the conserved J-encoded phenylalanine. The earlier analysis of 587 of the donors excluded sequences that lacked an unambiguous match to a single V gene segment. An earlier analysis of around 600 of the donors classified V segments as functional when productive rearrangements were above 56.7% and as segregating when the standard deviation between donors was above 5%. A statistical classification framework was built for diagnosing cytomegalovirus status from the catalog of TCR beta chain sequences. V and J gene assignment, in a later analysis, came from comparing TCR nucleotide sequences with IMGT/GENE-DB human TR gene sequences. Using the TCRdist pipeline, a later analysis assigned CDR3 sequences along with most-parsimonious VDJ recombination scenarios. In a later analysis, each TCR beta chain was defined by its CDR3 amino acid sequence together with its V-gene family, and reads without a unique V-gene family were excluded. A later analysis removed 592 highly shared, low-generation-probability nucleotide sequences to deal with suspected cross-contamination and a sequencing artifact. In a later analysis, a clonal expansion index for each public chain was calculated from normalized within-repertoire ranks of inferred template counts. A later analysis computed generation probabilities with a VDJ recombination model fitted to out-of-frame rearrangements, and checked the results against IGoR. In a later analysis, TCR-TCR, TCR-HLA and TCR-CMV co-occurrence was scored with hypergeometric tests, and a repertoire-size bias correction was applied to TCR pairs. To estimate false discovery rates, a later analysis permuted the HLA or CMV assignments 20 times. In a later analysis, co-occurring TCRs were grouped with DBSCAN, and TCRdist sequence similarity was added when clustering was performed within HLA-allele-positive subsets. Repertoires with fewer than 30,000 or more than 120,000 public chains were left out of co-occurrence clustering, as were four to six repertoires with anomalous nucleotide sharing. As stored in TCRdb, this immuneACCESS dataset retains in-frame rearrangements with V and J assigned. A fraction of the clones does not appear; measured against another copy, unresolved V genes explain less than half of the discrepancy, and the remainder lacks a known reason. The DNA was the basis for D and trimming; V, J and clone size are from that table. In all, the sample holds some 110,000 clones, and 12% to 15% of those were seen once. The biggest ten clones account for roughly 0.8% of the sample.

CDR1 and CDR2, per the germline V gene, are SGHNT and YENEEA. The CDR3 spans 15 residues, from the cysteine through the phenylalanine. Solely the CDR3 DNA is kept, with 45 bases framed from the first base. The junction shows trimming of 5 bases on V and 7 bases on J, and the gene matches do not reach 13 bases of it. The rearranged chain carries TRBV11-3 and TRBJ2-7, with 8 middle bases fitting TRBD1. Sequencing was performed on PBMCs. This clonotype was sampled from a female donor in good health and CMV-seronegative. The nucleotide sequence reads TGTGCCAGCAGCGCGGGGACAGGATACTACGGGGAGCAGTACTTC. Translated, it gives CASSAGTGYYGEQYF.